What follows is one TCR beta chain and its context. Losses at the gene ends were 3 bases for V and 8 bases for J; bases not matched to a gene: 16. The CDR3 is 17 residues long. CDR1 and CDR2 from the germline V gene are KGHDR and SFDVKD. The sample comes from a study of blood T cell repertoires in COVID-19. Clones were sequenced by immunoSEQ multiplex PCR, and TCRdb holds only the in-frame ones, with some missing. The sample has roughly 400,000 clones, 87% seen once. The sample consisted of PBMCs or T cells enriched from blood (not recorded which). This clonotype was obtained from a woman aged 45-65 years who had recovered from COVID-19. The chain recombines TRBV24-1 with TRBJ1-2; the match to TRBD1 covers 8 bases. The CDR3, as DNA: TGTGCCACCAGTGATCCCCTGGATGACAGGGGCCGGGCGGGCTACACCTTC. This encodes CATSDPLDDRGRAGYTF.